This is a list of T cell receptor beta chains from one sample in a study of blood T cells in healthy people across ages. TCRdb reprocessed the 5' RACE reads via MiXCR and lists one record per CDR3 protein. The sample consists of 600,000 to 850,000 distinct CDR3 sequences, 20% to 30% of them appearing once. The same sample was also used in a study of T cells of mothers and their children.

The sample was blood. All receptors derive from a boy between 10 and 17 years old in good health. The CDR3 runs from the conserved cysteine through the conserved F or W. D genes are given only for firm matches. Size is stated for part of the rows, as once, few or many counts, or as a class when the clone is expanded.

D gene	V gene	CDR3 length	clone size	J gene	CDR3 protein	CDR3 DNA
.	TRBV7-7	15	few	TRBJ2-7	CASSPGVGTAYEQYF	TGTGCTAGCAGCCCAGGGGTGGGGACGGCGTACGAGCAGTACTTC
TRBD2	TRBV4-1	16	.	TRBJ2-5	CASSQVEGGPYLTQYF	TGCGCCAGCAGCCAAGTAGAGGGAGGGCCGTACTTGACCCAGTACTTC
.	TRBV20-1	13	.	TRBJ1-2	CSAQGRVNYGYTF	TGCAGTGCTCAGGGGAGGGTTAACTATGGCTACACCTTC
.	TRBV6-1	15	.	TRBJ1-5	CASSPEQGAGQPQHF	TGTGCCAGCAGTCCGGAACAGGGTGCCGGTCAGCCCCAGCATTTT
.	TRBV5-1	15	.	TRBJ1-2	CASSLQWATGYGYTF	TGCGCCAGCAGCTTGCAATGGGCCACGGGATATGGCTACACCTTC
TRBD2	TRBV5-5	15	.	TRBJ2-5	CASSFSLAGKETQYF	TGTGCCAGCAGCTTTTCGTTAGCGGGAAAAGAGACCCAGTACTTC
.	TRBV7-2	13	once	TRBJ2-7	CASSVAEGDEQYF	TGTGCCAGCAGCGTAGCGGAAGGAGACGAGCAGTACTTC
TRBD2	TRBV29-1	11	few	TRBJ2-5	CSVKLAETQYF	TGCAGCGTTAAACTAGCGGAGACCCAGTACTTC
TRBD2	TRBV7-2	15	.	TRBJ2-1	CASSGSGRFINEQFF	TGTGCCAGCAGCGGCAGCGGGAGGTTCATCAATGAGCAGTTCTTC
TRBD2	TRBV4-1	16	few	TRBJ2-1	CASSHVLAGGPGEQFF	TGCGCCAGCAGCCACGTCCTAGCGGGAGGGCCCGGTGAGCAGTTCTTC
.	TRBV14	14	.	TRBJ1-2	CASSLPGGGRGYTF	TGTGCCAGCAGCCTGCCTGGGGGAGGTCGGGGCTACACCTTC
.	TRBV12-3/TRBV12-4	14	.	TRBJ2-4	CASTPGPTKNIQYF	TGTGCCAGCACCCCGGGACCAACTAAAAACATTCAGTACTTC
TRBD1	TRBV10-3	15	few	TRBJ2-7	CAISEDRVLFDEQYF	TGTGCCATCAGTGAGGACAGGGTTCTTTTCGACGAGCAGTACTTC
TRBD2	TRBV2	14	.	TRBJ2-1	CASRPGLVAYEQFF	TGTGCCAGCAGACCGGGACTAGTGGCCTATGAGCAGTTCTTC
TRBD2	TRBV6-1	17	.	TRBJ2-3	CASSELWRGVTTDTQYF	TGTGCCAGCAGTGAACTCTGGCGGGGGGTAACCACAGATACGCAGTATTTT
.	TRBV11-2	14	.	TRBJ2-5	CASSHLGWWETQYF	TGTGCCAGCAGTCACCTAGGGTGGTGGGAGACCCAGTACTTC
TRBD1	TRBV18	15	.	TRBJ2-5	CASSPPGQGRETQYF	TGTGCCAGCTCACCCCCTGGACAGGGGAGGGAGACCCAGTACTTC
.	TRBV6-6	12	many	TRBJ2-7	CASSLGWDEQYF	TGTGCCAGCTCCCTGGGTTGGGACGAGCAGTACTTC
.	TRBV20-1	15	.	TRBJ1-4	CSARVQGQGYVKLFF	TGCAGTGCTAGAGTTCAGGGCCAGGGATATGTAAAACTGTTTTTT
.	TRBV11-2	17	few	TRBJ2-7	CASSLEGGAGSSYEQYF	TGTGCCAGCAGCTTAGAAGGCGGGGCGGGCAGCTCCTACGAGCAGTACTTC
.	TRBV7-9	13	few	TRBJ2-7	CASSLSRRDEQYF	TGTGCCAGCAGCTTAAGTCGGCGAGACGAGCAGTACTTC
TRBD1	TRBV27	15	.	TRBJ1-2	CASRQGTSGNYGYTF	TGTGCCAGCAGACAGGGGACATCTGGTAACTATGGCTACACCTTC
.	TRBV7-2	12	many	TRBJ1-2	CASRAANYGYTF	TGTGCCAGCCGGGCAGCTAACTATGGCTACACCTTC
.	TRBV12-3/TRBV12-4	12	.	TRBJ1-6	CASSLYASPLHF	TGTGCCAGCAGTTTATATGCCTCACCCCTCCACTTT
.	TRBV5-1	16	few	TRBJ2-3	CASSLAPTGGGDTQYF	TGCGCCAGCAGCTTGGCGCCTACCGGAGGGGGAGATACGCAGTATTTT
TRBD1	TRBV3-1	16	.	TRBJ2-1	CASSQDDRVGEGEQFF	TGTGCCAGCAGCCAAGACGACAGGGTGGGAGAGGGTGAGCAGTTCTTC
.	TRBV29-1	13	.	TRBJ1-1	CSVDQGPGTEAFF	TGCAGCGTTGATCAGGGCCCAGGGACTGAAGCTTTCTTT
.	TRBV5-1	13	few	TRBJ1-2	CASSFWTNYGYTF	TGCGCCAGCAGCTTCTGGACGAACTATGGCTACACCTTC
.	TRBV6-2/TRBV6-3	12	.	TRBJ1-2	CASSPWVDGYTF	TGTGCCAGCAGTCCCTGGGTGGACGGCTACACCTTC
.	TRBV3-1	15	.	TRBJ2-7	CASSQMNTGAYEQYF	TGTGCCAGCAGCCAGATGAACACGGGTGCCTACGAGCAGTACTTC
TRBD2	TRBV15	17	few	TRBJ2-5	CATSRVPLAGGWETQYF	TGTGCCACCAGCAGAGTCCCACTAGCGGGAGGGTGGGAGACCCAGTACTTC
TRBD1	TRBV7-9	13	few	TRBJ2-7	CASSATGESEQYF	TGTGCCAGCAGCGCGACAGGGGAAAGCGAGCAGTACTTC
.	TRBV7-3	16	.	TRBJ2-2	CASSSVGWRDTGELFF	TGTGCCAGCAGCTCGGTCGGTTGGAGAGACACCGGGGAGCTGTTTTTT
.	TRBV28	14	few	TRBJ1-4	CASSLRGRFEKLFF	TGTGCCAGCAGCCTCAGGGGTAGATTTGAAAAACTGTTTTTT
.	TRBV9	12	few	TRBJ1-1	CASKGENTEAFF	TGTGCCAGCAAAGGGGAGAACACTGAAGCTTTCTTT
.	TRBV6-5	14	.	TRBJ2-7	CASHTPGLSYEQYF	TGTGCCAGCCACACGCCGGGACTCTCCTACGAGCAGTACTTC
.	TRBV2	14	.	TRBJ1-1	CASRKTDVNTEAFF	TGTGCCAGCAGAAAGACAGACGTGAACACTGAAGCTTTCTTT